The present TCR beta chain was sequenced within a study of CD8+ T cells in alopecia areata. Reverse transcription of extracted RNA yielded cDNA, which provided the sequencing template. Profiling relied on immunoSEQ multiplex PCR, and the TCRdb table lists in-frame clones only, not all of them. The sample holds hundreds of thousands of clones, under 70% seen once. In the case of this clone: The antigen remains unidentified.

The CDR3 is 17 amino acids. Germline lookup yields CDR1 MNHEY and CDR2 SMNVEV (reference sequence). V lost 5 bases to trimming and J lost 5 bases, with 24 bases between them. Study-wide results and limits: Clonality exceeded that of normal scalp in lesional scalp, most notably in alopecia totalis/universalis.

The chain is built from TRBV27 and TRBJ2-5; possibly TRBD1 or TRBD2 for D (5 bases each). The starting material was CD4+ T cells sorted from blood, obtained at week 0. The source of this sequence is a human donor with alopecia areata. The CDR3 loop reads CASSSFGAGSEVETQYF. The CDR3 DNA is TGTGCCAGCAGTAGTTTCGGGGCAGGGTCCGAAGTGGAGACCCAGTACTTC.